This TCR beta chain appears in the sequencing data of a study of blood T cell repertoires in COVID-19. Overall study: Acute-phase and convalescent COVID-19 samples originated in the United States, Italy and Spain.

Sequencing used immunoSEQ multiplex PCR; TCRdb keeps in-frame clones, though not all of them. This table has some 330,000 clones, 92% appearing once. Those enrolled, adults aged 18 to 89 years, came from fewer than 25 US areas. In Cohort 3, a recovered donor had either two negative PCRs, clearance, or symptom resolution. Germline V gene data show CDR1 as SGHVS and CDR2 as FQNEAQ. This CDR3 is 15 amino acids long. The V end was cut by 1 base, the J end by 1 base, with 8 bases between. The TCR was taken from a woman between 25 and 40 years old who had recovered from COVID-19. The chain carries TRBV7-8 and TRBJ1-5, with D unresolved. The sample comprised PBMCs or T cells enriched from blood (not recorded which). The CDR3 coding sequence is TGTGCCAGCAGCTTAGGGGCGACGAGCAATCAGCCCCAGCATTTT. Protein: CASSLGATSNQPQHF.